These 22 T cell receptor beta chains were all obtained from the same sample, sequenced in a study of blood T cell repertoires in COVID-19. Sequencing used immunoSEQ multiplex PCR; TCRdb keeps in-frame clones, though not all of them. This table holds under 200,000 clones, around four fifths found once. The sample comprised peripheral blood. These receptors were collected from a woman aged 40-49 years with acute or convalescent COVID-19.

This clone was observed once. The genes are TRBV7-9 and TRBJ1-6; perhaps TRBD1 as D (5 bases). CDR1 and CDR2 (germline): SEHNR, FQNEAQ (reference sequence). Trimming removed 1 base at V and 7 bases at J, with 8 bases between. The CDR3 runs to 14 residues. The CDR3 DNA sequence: TGTGCCAGCAGCTTAGATACAGGCAATTCACCCCTCCACTTT. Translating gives CASSLDTGNSPLHF.

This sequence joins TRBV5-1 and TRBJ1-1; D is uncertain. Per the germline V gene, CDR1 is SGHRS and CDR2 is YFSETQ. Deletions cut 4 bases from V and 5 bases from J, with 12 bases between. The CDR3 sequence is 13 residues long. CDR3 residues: CASSLGLETEAFF. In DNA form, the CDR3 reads TGCGCCAGCAGCCTAGGACTTGAGACTGAAGCTTTCTTT.

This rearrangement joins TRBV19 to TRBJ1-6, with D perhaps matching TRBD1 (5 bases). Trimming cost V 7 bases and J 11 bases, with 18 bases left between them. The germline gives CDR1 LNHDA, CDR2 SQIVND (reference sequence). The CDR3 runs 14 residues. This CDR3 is CASTTQAPGTPLHF. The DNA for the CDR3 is TGTGCCAGTACGACCCAGGCCCCAGGGACACCCCTCCACTTT. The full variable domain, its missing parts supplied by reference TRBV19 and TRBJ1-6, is DGGITQSPKYLFRKEGQNVTLSCEQNLNHDAMYWYRQDPGQGLRLIYYSQIVNDFQKGDIAEGYSVSREKKESFPLTVTSAQKNPTAFYLCASTTQAPGTPLHFGNGTRLTVT.

The CDR3 loop reads CASSRLLAPEGEQYF. Here the CDR3 DNA reads TGTGCCAGCAGTCGACTACTAGCGCCCGAGGGGGAGCAGTACTTC. V is TRBV6-6 and J is TRBJ2-7, with 7 bases that match TRBD2. V lost 5 bases and J lost 7; bases outside the gene matches: 14. The CDR3 consists of 15 residues. Germline assignment: CDR1 MNHNY and CDR2 SVGAGI (reference sequence).

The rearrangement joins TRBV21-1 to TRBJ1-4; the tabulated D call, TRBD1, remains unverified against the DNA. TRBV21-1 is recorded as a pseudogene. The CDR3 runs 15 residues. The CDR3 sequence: CASSGPGTGNEKLFF. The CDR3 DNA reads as TGTGCCAGCAGCGGCCCCGGGACAGGTAATGAAAAACTGTTTTTT.

The CDR3 coding sequence is TGCGCCAGCAGCGCGACAGCTTATAGCACAGATACGCAGTATTTT. Translated, it gives CASSATAYSTDTQYF. The chain is built from TRBV5-1 and TRBJ2-3, with D perhaps matching TRBD1 (5 bases). Germline V gene sequence: CDR1 SGHRS, CDR2 YFSETQ. Trimming pared 4 bases from V and 0 bases from J, leaving 12 bases between. The CDR3 has 15 residues.

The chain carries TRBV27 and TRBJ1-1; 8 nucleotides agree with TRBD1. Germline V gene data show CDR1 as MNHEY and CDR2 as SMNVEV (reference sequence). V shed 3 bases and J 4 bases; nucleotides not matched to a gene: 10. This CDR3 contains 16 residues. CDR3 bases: TGTGCCAGCAGTTTGGGCCAGGGGGCGCGTATCACTGAAGCTTTCTTT. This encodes CASSLGQGARITEAFF.

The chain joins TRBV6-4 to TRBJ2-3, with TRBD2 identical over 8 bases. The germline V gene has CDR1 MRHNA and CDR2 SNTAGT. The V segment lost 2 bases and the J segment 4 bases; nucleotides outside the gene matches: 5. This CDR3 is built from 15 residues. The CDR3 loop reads CASSDGTSGSDTQYF. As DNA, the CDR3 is TGTGCCAGCAGTGACGGCACTAGCGGATCAGATACGCAGTATTTT.

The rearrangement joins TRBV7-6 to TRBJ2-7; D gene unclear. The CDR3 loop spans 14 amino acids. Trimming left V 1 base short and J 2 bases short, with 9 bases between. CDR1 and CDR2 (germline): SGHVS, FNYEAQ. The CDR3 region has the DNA TGTGCCAGCAGCTTAGGGTCTATGACCTACGAGCAGTACTTC. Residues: CASSLGSMTYEQYF.

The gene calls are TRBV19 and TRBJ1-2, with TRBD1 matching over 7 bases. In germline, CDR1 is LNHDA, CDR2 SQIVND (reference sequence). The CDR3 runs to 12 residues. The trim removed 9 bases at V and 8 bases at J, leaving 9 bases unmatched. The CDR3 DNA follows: TGTGCCAGCGGACAGGACGGAGGGGGCTACACCTTC. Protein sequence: CASGQDGGGYTF.

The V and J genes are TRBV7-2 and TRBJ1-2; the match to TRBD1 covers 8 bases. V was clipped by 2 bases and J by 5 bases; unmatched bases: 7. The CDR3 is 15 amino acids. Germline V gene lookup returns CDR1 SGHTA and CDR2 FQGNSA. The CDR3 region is CASSLMTGETYGYTF. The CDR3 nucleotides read TGTGCCAGCAGCTTAATGACAGGGGAGACTTATGGCTACACCTTC.

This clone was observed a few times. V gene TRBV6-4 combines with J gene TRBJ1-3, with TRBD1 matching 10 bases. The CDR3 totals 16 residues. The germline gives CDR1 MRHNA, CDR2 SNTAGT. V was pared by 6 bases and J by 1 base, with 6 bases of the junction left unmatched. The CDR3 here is CASRTTGGESGNTIYF. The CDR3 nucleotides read TGTGCCAGCAGGACGACAGGGGGCGAATCTGGAAACACCATATATTTT.

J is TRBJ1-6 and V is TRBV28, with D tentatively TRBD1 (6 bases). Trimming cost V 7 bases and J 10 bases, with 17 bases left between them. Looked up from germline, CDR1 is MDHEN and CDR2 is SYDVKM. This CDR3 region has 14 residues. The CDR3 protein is CASKGGTTTSPLHF. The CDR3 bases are TGTGCCAGCAAGGGGGGGACCACTACCTCACCCCTCCACTTT. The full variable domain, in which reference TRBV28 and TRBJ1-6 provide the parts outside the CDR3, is DVKVTQSSRYLVKRTGEKVFLECVQDMDHENMFWYRQDPGLGLRLIYFSYDVKMKEKGDIPEGYSVSREKKERFSLILESASTNQTSMYLCASKGGTTTSPLHFGNGTRLTVT.

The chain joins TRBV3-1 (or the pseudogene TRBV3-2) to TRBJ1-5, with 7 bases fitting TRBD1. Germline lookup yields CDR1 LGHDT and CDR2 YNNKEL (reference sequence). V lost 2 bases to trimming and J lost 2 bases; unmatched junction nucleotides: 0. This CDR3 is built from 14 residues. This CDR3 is CASSQTGGNQPQHF. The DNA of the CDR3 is TGTGCCAGCAGCCAAACAGGGGGCAATCAGCCCCAGCATTTT.

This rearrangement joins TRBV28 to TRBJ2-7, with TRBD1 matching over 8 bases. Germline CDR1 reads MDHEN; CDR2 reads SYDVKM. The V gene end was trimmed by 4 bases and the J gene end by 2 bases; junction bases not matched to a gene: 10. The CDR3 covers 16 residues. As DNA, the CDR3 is TGTGCCAGCAGTTCTATCCTCAGGACAGGGACCTACGAGCAGTACTTC. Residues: CASSSILRTGTYEQYF.

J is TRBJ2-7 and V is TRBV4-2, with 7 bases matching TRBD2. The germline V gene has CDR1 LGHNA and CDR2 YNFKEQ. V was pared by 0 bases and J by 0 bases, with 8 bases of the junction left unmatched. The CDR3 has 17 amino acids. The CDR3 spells CASSQEYLAVTSYEQYF. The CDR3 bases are TGTGCCAGCAGCCAAGAATACCTAGCGGTTACCTCCTACGAGCAGTACTTC.

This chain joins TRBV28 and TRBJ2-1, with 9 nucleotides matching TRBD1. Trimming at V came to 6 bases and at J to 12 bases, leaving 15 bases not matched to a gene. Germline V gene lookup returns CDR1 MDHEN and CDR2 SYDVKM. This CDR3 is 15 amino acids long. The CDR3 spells CASSIWGQGPPRQFF. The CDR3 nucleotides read TGTGCCAGCAGCATATGGGGACAGGGCCCTCCACGGCAGTTCTTC.

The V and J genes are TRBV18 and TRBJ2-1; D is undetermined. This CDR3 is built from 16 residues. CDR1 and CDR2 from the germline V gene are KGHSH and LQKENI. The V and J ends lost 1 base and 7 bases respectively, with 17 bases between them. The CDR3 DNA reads TGTGCCAGCTCACCACTCGAAGCAGACTTATGGAATGAGCAGTTCTTC. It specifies CASSPLEADLWNEQFF.

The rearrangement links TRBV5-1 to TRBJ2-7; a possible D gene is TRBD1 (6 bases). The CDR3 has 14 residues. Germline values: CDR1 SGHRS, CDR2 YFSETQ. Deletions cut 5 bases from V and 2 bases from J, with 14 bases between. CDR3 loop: CASRPSTGPYEQYF. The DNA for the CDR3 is TGCGCCAGCAGACCATCTACAGGGCCCTACGAGCAGTACTTC.

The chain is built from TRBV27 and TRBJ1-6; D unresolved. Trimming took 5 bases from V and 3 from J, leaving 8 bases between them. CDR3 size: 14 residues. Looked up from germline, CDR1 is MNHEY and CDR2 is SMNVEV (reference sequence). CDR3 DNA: TGTGCCAGCAGTCGAGGGATCTATAATTCACCCCTCCACTTT. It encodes CASSRGIYNSPLHF.

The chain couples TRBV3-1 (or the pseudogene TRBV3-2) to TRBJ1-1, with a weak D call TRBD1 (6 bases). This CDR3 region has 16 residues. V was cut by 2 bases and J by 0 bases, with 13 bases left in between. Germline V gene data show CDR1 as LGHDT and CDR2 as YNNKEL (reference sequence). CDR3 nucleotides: TGTGCCAGCAGCCAAAGACCGACAGGTGTGAACACTGAAGCTTTCTTT. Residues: CASSQRPTGVNTEAFF.

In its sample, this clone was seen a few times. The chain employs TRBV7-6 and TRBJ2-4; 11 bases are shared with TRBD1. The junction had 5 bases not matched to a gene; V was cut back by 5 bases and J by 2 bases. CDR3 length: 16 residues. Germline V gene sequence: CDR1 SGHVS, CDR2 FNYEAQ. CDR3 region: CASSIGQGASKNIQYF. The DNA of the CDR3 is TGTGCCAGCAGCATCGGACAGGGGGCCTCCAAAAACATTCAGTACTTC. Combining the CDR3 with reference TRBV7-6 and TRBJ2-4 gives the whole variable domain GAGVSQSPRYKVTKRGQDVALRCDPISGHVSLYWYRQALGQGPEFLTYFNYEAQQDKSGLPNDRFSAERPEGSISTLTIQRTEQRDSAMYRCASSIGQGASKNIQYFGAGTRLSVL.